This T cell receptor (beta chain) emerged from a study of OX40 agonist ivuxolimab in advanced cancers. About the research overall: The patients got ivuxolimab, which is an agonistic anti-OX40 (CD134) antibody.

The repertoire was sequenced with immunoSEQ multiplex PCR; TCRdb's copy has only in-frame clones and lacks some. Of over 15,000 clones in the sample, around 80% were seen once. J lost 11 bases, V lost 2 bases, and 0 bases had no gene match. Germline-derived CDR1 and CDR2 are MNHEY and SVGAGI. This CDR3 has 12 residues. The TCR sequence derives from an adult with an advanced solid tumor such as melanoma, head and neck, liver or kidney cancer. The J gene is TRBJ1-4, the V gene TRBV6-5, with TRBD1 matching over 9 bases. The sample was CD4+ or CD8+ T cells sorted from blood, taken in a trial of the OX40 agonist ivuxolimab. CDR3 loop: CASSYDRGKLFF. The CDR3 bases are TGTGCCAGCAGTTACGACAGGGGGAAACTGTTTTTT.